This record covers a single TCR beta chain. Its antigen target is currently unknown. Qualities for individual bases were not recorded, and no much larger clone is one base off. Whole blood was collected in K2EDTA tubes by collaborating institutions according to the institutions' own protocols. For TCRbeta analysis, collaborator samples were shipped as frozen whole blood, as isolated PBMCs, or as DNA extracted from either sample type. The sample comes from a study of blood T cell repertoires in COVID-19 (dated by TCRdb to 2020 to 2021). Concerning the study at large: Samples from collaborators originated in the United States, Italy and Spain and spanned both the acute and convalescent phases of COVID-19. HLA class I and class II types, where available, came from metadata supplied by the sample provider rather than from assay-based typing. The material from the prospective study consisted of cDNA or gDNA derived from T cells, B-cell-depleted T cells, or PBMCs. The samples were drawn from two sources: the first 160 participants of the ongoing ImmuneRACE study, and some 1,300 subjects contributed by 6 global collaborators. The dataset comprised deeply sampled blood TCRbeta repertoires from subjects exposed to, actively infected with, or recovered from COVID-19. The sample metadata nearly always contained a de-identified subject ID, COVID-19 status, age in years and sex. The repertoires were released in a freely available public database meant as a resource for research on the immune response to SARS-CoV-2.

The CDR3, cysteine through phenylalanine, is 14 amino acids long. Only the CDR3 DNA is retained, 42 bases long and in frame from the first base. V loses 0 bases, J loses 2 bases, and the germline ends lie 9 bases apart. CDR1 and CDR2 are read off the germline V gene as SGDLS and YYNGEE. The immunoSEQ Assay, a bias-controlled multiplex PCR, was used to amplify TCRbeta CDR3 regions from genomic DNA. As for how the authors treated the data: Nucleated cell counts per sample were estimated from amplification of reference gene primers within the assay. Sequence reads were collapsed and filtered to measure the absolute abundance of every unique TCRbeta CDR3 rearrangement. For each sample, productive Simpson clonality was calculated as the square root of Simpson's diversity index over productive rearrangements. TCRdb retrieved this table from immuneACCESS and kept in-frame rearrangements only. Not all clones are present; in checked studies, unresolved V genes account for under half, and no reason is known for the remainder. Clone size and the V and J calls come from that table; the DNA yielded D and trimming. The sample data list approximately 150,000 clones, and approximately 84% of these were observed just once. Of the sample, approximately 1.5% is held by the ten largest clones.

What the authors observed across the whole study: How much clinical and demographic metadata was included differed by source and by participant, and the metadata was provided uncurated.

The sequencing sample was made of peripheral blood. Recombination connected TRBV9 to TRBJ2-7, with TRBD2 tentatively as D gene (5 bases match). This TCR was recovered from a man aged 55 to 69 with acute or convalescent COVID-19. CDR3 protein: CASSVGGNPYEQYF. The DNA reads TGTGCCAGCAGCGTAGGAGGGAACCCCTACGAGCAGTACTTC. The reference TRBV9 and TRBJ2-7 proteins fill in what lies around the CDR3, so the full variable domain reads DSGVTQTPKHLITATGQRVTLRCSPRSGDLSVYWYQQSLDQGLQFLIQYYNGEERAKGNILERFSAQQFPDLHSELNLSSLELGDSALYFCASSVGGNPYEQYFGPGTRLTVT.